The TCR beta chain described here comes from a study of OX40 agonist ivuxolimab in advanced cancers. For the study in its entirety: Ivuxolimab, which targeted the costimulatory receptor OX40 (CD134), was an agonistic, fully human IgG2 monoclonal antibody. Patients were allowed to have had prior anti-PD-1, anti-PD-L1 or anti-CTLA-4 therapy, and 30% to 40% of the dose-escalation patients had previously received checkpoint inhibitors. Intravenous ivuxolimab was administered to patients every 2 weeks at six dose levels: 0.01, 0.1, 0.3, 1.5, 3 and 10 mg/kg. Three dose-escalation patients achieved partial responses, one with hepatocellular carcinoma and two with cutaneous melanoma. Peripheral TCRbeta sequencing was intended to test whether TCR sequence diversity was altered and clonal T-cell expansion was caused by ivuxolimab. The paper describes the monotherapy dose-escalation part (N = 52 patients) of the phase I trial of ivuxolimab. Among the 50 to 55 dose-escalation patients, 19 had hepatocellular carcinoma, approximately 15 melanoma, 9 renal cell carcinoma and 9 head and neck cancer. A male proportion of 75% to 85% and a mean age of 60 years, ranging from roughly 23 to 90, were recorded for the dose-escalation cohort. The full study reports these points: Low levels of normalized T-cell clonal expansion were also seen in some patients who did not respond. In the 0.1-3.0 mg/kg groups, partial responders were among the patients with the lowest normalized peripheral clonal expansion, particularly in CD8+ T cells. After ivuxolimab, CD8+ T cells had more expanded clones than CD4+ T cells on average. Antigen specificity was not determined for the clonally expanded peripheral T cells. Clonal expansion of both CD4+ and CD8+ blood T cells was observed from baseline to week 6 at doses 0.1 to 3.0 mg/kg.

On this clone: The antigen it recognizes is unknown. One base away there is no much larger clone; base qualities are not given.

To sequence the TCRbeta CDR3 region, genomic DNA was isolated from the sorted cells. The immunoSEQ Assay was used to sequence the TCRbeta CDR3 regions. As stored in TCRdb, this immuneACCESS dataset retains in-frame rearrangements with V and J assigned. A fraction of the clones does not appear; measured against another copy, unresolved V genes explain less than half of the discrepancy, and the remainder lacks a known reason. The sample table contains 65,000 to 100,000 clones; only one count was recorded for roughly 88% of them. Together, the top ten hold roughly 3.4% of the sample. Patients with a history of autoimmune disease or receiving systemic immunosuppression were excluded from the trial. In every dose cohort, peripheral blood was drawn for TCR sequencing at baseline, cycle 4 day 1, and cycle 7 day 1. The samples were drawn from a first-in-human, open-label, multicenter phase I dose-escalation trial of ivuxolimab. Adults with locally advanced or metastatic head and neck squamous cell, hepatocellular, melanoma or renal cell carcinoma were enrolled in the trial. CD4+ and CD8+ T cells were sorted separately from peripheral blood before TCR sequencing.

Including cysteine and phenylalanine, the CDR3 has 14 amino acids. The retained sequence is limited to the CDR3, 42 bases, with the frame set at the first base. CDR1 and CDR2 (MDHEN, SYDVKM) derive from the germline V gene. Trimming accounts for 7 bases at V and 3 bases at J, while the number of junction bases matched to no gene is 6. The V and J genes are TRBV28 and TRBJ2-7; 10 junctional bases match TRBD2. The material sequenced was CD4+ or CD8+ T cells sorted from blood, taken in a trial of the OX40 agonist ivuxolimab. The origin of this receptor is an adult with an advanced solid tumor such as melanoma, head and neck, liver or kidney cancer. The CDR3 amino acid sequence is: CASTRGLALYEQYF. In nucleotides, the sequence is TGTGCCAGCACTAGGGGACTAGCGCTCTACGAGCAGTACTTC. The CDR3 plus the reference TRBV28 and TRBJ2-7 genes for the other parts give the full variable domain: DVKVTQSSRYLVKRTGEKVFLECVQDMDHENMFWYRQDPGLGLRLIYFSYDVKMKEKGDIPEGYSVSREKKERFSLILESASTNQTSMYLCASTRGLALYEQYFGPGTRLTVT.